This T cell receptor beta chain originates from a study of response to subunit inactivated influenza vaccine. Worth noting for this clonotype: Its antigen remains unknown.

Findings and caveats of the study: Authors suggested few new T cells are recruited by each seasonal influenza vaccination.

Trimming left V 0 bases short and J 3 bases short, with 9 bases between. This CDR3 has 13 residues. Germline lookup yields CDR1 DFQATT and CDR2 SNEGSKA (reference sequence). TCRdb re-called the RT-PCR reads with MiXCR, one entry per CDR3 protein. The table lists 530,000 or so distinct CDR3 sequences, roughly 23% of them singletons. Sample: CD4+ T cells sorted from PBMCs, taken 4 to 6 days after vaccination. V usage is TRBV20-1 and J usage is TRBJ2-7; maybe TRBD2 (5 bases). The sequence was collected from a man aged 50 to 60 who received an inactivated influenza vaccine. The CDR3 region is CSARDRGRYEQYF. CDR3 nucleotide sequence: TGCAGTGCTAGAGATCGGGGTCGCTACGAGCAGTACTTC.